These 16 T cell receptor beta chains share one sample of origin, sequenced in a study of blood T cell repertoires in COVID-19. Sequenced by immunoSEQ multiplex PCR; TCRdb stores in-frame clones only, minus some. Among more than 200,000 clones listed, roughly 82% were seen once. Specimen: peripheral blood. The receptors derive from a woman aged 40 to 50 who had recovered from COVID-19.

This chain joins TRBV6-2 or TRBV6-3 and TRBJ2-3, with TRBD2 matching 15 bases. The V gene's germline CDR1 is MNHEY and CDR2 SVGEGT. The junction had 4 bases not matched to a gene; V was cut back by 0 bases and J by 3 bases. The length of the CDR3 is 18 residues. This CDR3 is CASSYSGTSGRSTDTQYF. CDR3 DNA sequence: TGTGCCAGCAGTTACTCAGGGACTAGCGGGAGGAGTACAGATACGCAGTATTTT.

V and J are TRBV15 and TRBJ2-3; 9 positions agree with TRBD1. The CDR3 runs to 16 residues. The V and J ends lost 0 bases and 2 bases, in that order; junction bases with no gene match: 3. CDR1 is LNHNV, CDR2 YYDKDF, per germline (reference sequence). The CDR3 loop reads CATSRETGGNTDTQYF. In DNA form, the CDR3 reads TGTGCCACCAGCAGAGAAACAGGGGGCAACACAGATACGCAGTATTTT.

The chain carries TRBV6-6 and TRBJ2-4; no clear D. The CDR3 extends over 13 amino acids. In germline, CDR1 is MNHNY, CDR2 SVGAGI (reference sequence). The V end was cut by 0 bases, the J end by 10 bases, with 10 bases between. In DNA form, the CDR3 reads TGTGCCAGCAGTTACTCTACAGTAGATATTCAGTACTTC. It encodes CASSYSTVDIQYF.

This sequence joins TRBV5-8 and TRBJ2-3; D call uncertain. Germline V CDR1 and CDR2: SGHTS, YDEGEE. The CDR3 is 15 residues long. V was shortened by 1 base and J by 3 bases, with 12 bases between the two germline ends. CDR3 DNA: TGTGCCAGCAGCTTGCGTGGTGAGAAAACAGATACGCAGTATTTT. Translation: CASSLRGEKTDTQYF.

The gene calls are TRBV7-9 and TRBJ1-2; no clear D. The CDR3 is 15 residues long. V lost 0 bases, J lost 7 bases, and 15 bases lay in between. The germline gives CDR1 SEHNR, CDR2 FQNEAQ (reference sequence). The CDR3 DNA sequence: TGTGCCAGCAGCTTAGCTCAGATCAGGCGGGGTGGCTACACCTTC. This codes for CASSLAQIRRGGYTF.

This chain joins TRBV19 and TRBJ1-1; D is unclear. V was clipped by 2 bases and J by 3 bases, with 7 bases between them. From germline, CDR1 is LNHDA and CDR2 SQIVND (reference sequence). The CDR3 extends over 13 amino acids. This CDR3 reads CASSIQRDTEAFF. CDR3 nucleotide sequence: TGTGCCAGTAGTATACAAAGAGACACTGAAGCTTTCTTT.

This chain links TRBV19 with TRBJ2-5, with D possibly being TRBD1 (5 bases). The V gene's germline CDR1 is LNHDA and CDR2 SQIVND (reference sequence). Trimming removed 10 bases from V and 5 bases from J, with 17 bases in between. The CDR3 runs 13 residues. The CDR3 DNA reads TGTGCCACCCAATTGCAGGGCGTGGAGACCCAGTACTTC. Encoded protein: CATQLQGVETQYF.

The chain employs TRBV5-6 and TRBJ1-2; 7 bases fit TRBD1. The CDR3 is 13 residues long. The germline CDR1 and CDR2 sequences are SGHDT and YYEEEE. The junction had 3 bases not matched to a gene; V was cut back by 0 bases and J by 7 bases. Here the CDR3 DNA reads TGTGCCAGCAGCTTGGCAAGGGGGCGTGGCTACACCTTC. It is translated as CASSLARGRGYTF.

In its sample, this clone was seen a few times. This chain connects TRBV10-1 to TRBJ2-2; TRBD1 might be the D (5 bases). The germline V and J ends were trimmed by 5 bases and 5 bases, with 9 bases remaining between them. Germline V gives CDR1 WNHNN, CDR2 SYGVQD (reference sequence). This CDR3 has 13 residues. CDR3 nucleotides: TGCGCCAGCAGTCAGGGTTTTACCGGGGAGCTGTTTTTT. Its translation is CASSQGFTGELFF.

This chain joins TRBV7-2 and TRBJ1-1; possibly TRBD1 for D (6 bases). Trimming pared 5 bases from V and 3 bases from J, leaving 13 bases between. The CDR3 has 14 amino acids. Germline-derived CDR1 and CDR2 are SGHTA and FQGNSA. The CDR3 nucleotides are TGTGCCAGCAGCCCGGACAGTCGCGACACTGAAGCTTTCTTT. It specifies CASSPDSRDTEAFF.

V and J are TRBV5-1 and TRBJ2-3, with a possible D match to TRBD1 (7 bases). V was clipped by 0 bases and J by 0 bases, with 14 bases between them. The CDR3 runs to 17 residues. Germline V gives CDR1 SGHRS, CDR2 YFSETQ. The CDR3 protein is CASSLGTSGGSTDTQYF. The CDR3, as DNA: TGCGCCAGCAGCTTGGGCACTTCAGGGGGGAGCACAGATACGCAGTATTTT.

The V and J genes are TRBV19 and TRBJ1-2; no reliable D call. The V end lost 1 base, the J end lost 2 bases, and 11 bases lay between the germline ends. Germline values: CDR1 LNHDA, CDR2 SQIVND (reference sequence). CDR3 length: 15 amino acids. This CDR3 is CASSIGQAKNYGYTF. CDR3 bases: TGTGCCAGTAGTATAGGCCAGGCAAAGAACTATGGCTACACCTTC.

The genes are TRBV29-1 and TRBJ1-6; D might be TRBD1 (5 bases). In germline, CDR1 is SQVTM, CDR2 ANQGSEA. V was trimmed by 5 bases and J by 11 bases, leaving 16 bases between them. This CDR3 has 13 residues. CDR3 nucleotide sequence: TGCAGCGTTACGTACGGGGGAGGAGCACCCCTCCACTTT. Residues: CSVTYGGGAPLHF.

The CDR3 protein is CASANRGDEKLFF. For the CDR3, the DNA is TGTGCCAGCGCAAACAGGGGAGATGAAAAACTGTTTTTT. The rearrangement joins TRBV12-3 or TRBV12-4 to TRBJ1-4; 7 bases match TRBD1. J lost 6 bases, V lost 8 bases, and 6 bases had no gene match. The length of the CDR3 is 13 residues.

The chain has TRBV6-5 and TRBJ2-1; a weak D match, TRBD1 (5 bases). The V end lost 4 bases, the J end lost 7 bases, and 8 bases lay between the germline ends. CDR3 size: 12 residues. The germline CDR1 and CDR2 sequences are MNHEY and SVGAGI. CDR3 residues: CASSWQGNEQFF. CDR3 nucleotides: TGTGCCAGCAGTTGGCAGGGAAATGAGCAGTTCTTC.

The chain combines TRBV4-3 with TRBJ2-1; TRBD2 matches 8 bases. The length of the CDR3 is 16 residues. Germline-derived CDR1 and CDR2 are LGHNA and YSLEER. J gave up 3 bases and V 1 base, and 5 bases lay outside the gene matches. CDR3: CASSQARGGNYNEQFF. DNA for the CDR3: TGCGCCAGCAGCCAAGCCCGGGGGGGGAACTACAATGAGCAGTTCTTC.